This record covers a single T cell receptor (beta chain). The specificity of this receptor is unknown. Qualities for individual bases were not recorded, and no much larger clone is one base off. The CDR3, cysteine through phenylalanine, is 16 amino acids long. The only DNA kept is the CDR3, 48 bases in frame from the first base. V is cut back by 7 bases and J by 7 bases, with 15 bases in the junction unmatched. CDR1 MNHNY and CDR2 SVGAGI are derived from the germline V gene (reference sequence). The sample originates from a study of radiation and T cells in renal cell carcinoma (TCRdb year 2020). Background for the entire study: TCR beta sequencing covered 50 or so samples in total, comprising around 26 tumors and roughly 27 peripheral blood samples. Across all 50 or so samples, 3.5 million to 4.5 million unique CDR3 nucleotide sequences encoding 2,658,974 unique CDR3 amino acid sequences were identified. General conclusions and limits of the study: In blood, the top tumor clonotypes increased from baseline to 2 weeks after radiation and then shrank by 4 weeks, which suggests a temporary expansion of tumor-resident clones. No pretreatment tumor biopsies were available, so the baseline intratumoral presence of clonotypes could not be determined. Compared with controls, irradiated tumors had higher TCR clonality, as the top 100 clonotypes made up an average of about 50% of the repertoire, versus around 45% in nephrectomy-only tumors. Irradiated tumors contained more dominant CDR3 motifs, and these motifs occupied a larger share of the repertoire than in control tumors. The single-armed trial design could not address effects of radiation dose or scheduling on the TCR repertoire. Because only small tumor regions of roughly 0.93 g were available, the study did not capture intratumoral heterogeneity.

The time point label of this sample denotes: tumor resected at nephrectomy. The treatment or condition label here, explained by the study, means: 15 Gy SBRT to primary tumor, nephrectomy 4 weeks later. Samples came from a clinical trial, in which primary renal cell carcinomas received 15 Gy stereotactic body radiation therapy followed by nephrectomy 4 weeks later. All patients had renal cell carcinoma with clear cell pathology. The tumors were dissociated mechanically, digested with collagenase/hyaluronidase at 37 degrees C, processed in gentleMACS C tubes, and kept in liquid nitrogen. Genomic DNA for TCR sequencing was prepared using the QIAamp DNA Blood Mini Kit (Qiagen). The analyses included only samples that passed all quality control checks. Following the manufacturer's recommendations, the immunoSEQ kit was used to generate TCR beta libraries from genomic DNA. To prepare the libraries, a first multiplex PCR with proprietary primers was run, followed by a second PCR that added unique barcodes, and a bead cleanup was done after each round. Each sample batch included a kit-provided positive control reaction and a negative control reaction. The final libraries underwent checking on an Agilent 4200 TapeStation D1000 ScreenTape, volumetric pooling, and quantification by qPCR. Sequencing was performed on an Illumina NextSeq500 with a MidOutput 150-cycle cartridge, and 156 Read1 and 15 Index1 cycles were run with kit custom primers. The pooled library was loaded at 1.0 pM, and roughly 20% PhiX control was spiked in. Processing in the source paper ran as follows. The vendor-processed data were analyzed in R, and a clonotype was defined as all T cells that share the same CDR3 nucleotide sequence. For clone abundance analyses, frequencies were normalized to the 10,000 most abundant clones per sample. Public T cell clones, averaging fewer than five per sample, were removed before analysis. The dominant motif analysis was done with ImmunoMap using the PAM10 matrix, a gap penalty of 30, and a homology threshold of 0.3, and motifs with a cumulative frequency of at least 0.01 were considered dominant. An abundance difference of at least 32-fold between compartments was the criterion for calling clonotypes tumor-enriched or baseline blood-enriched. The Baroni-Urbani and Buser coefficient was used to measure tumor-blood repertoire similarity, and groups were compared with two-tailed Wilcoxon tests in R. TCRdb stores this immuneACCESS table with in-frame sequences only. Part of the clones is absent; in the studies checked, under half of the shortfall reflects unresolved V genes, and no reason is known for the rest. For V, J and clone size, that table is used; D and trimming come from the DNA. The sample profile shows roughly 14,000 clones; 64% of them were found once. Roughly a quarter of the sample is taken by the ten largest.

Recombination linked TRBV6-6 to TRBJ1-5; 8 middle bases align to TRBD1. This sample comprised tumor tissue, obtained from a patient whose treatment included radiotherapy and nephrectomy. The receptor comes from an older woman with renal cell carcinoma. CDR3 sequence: CASMVDGQGFRQPQHF. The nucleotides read TGTGCCAGCATGGTCGACGGACAGGGCTTTAGACAGCCCCAGCATTTT.